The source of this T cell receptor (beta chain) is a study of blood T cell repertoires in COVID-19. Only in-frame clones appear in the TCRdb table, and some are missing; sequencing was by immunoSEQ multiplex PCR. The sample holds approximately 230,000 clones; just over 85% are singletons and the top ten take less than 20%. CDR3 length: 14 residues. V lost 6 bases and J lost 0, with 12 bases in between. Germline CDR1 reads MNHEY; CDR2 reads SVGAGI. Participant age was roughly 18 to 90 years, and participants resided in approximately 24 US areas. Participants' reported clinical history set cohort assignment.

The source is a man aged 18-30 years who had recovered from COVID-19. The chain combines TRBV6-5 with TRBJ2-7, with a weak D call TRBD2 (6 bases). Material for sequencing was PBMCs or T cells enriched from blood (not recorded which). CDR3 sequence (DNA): TGTGCCAGCAGGTTACTAGCTGCCTCCTACGAGCAGTACTTC. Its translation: CASRLLAASYEQYF.